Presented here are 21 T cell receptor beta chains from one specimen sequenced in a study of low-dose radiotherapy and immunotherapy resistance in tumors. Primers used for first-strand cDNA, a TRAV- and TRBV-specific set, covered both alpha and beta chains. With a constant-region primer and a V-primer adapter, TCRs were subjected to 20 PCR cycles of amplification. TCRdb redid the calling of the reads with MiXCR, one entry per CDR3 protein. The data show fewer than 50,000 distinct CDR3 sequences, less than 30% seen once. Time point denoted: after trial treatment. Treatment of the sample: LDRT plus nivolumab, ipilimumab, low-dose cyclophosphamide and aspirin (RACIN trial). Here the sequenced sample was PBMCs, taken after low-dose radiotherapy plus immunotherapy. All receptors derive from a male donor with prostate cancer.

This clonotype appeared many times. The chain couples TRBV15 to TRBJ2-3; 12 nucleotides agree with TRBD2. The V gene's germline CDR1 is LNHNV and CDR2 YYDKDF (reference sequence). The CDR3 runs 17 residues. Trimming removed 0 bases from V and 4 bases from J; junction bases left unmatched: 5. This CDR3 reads CATSRDPSGGAADTQYF. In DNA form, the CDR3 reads TGTGCCACCAGCAGAGATCCTAGCGGGGGGGCGGCAGATACGCAGTATTTT. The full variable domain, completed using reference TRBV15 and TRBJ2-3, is DAMVIQNPRYQVTQFGKPVTLSCSQTLNHNVMYWYQQKSSQAPKLLFHYYDKDFNNEADTPDNFQSRRPNTSFCFLDIRSPGLGDTAMYLCATSRDPSGGAADTQYFGPGTRLTVL.

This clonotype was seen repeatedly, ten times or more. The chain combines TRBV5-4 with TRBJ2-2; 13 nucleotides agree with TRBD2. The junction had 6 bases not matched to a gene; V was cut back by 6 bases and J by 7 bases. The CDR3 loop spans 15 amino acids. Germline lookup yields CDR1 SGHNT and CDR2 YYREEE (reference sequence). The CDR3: CASTRGLAGNGELFF. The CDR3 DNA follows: TGTGCCAGCACCCGGGGACTAGCGGGGAACGGGGAGCTGTTTTTT. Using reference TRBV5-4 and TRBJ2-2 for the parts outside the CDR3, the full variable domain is ETGVTQSPTHLIKTRGQQVTLRCSSQSGHNTVSWYQQALGQGPQFIFQYYREEENGRGNFPPRFSGLQFPNYSSELNVNALELDDSALYLCASTRGLAGNGELFFGEGSRLTVL.

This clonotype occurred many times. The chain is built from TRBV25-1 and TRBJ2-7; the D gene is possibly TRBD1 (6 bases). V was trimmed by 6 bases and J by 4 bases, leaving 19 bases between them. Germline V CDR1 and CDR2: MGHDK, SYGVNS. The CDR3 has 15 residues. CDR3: CASSDNRVALYEQYF. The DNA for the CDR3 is TGTGCCAGCAGCGATAACAGGGTGGCCCTTTACGAGCAGTACTTC.

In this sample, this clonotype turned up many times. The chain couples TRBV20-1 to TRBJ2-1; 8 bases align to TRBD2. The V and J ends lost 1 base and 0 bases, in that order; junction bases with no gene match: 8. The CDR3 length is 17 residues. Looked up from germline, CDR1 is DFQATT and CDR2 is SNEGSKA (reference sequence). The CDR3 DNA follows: TGCAGTGCTAGAGGAGACCCGGGGGGGGCCTCCTACAATGAGCAGTTCTTC. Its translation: CSARGDPGGASYNEQFF.

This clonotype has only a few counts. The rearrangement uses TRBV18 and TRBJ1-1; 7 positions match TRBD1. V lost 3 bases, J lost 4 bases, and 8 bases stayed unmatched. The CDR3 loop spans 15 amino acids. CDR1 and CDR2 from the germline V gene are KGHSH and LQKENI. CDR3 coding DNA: TGTGCCAGCTCACCGCTTCAGGGGGTGTCCACTGAAGCTTTCTTT. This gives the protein CASSPLQGVSTEAFF.

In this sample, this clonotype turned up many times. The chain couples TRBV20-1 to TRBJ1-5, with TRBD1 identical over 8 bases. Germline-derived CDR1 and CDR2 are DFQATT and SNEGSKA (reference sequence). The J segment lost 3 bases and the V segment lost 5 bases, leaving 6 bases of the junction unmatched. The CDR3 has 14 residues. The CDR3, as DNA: TGCAGTGCTCGGCCGGGACAGGCCAATCAGCCCCAGCATTTT. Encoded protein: CSARPGQANQPQHF.

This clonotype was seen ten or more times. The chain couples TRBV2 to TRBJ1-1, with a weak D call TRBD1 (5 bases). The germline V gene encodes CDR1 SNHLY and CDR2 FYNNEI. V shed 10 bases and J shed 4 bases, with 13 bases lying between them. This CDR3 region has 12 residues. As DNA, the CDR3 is TGTGCCACCGGCCGGGGGGGCACTGAAGCTTTCTTT. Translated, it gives CATGRGGTEAFF.

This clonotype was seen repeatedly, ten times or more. The CDR3 DNA reads TGTGCCAGCTCACCAGGGACAGCGCGCACAGATACGCAGTATTTT. Protein product: CASSPGTARTDTQYF. This sequence joins TRBV18 and TRBJ2-3, with TRBD1 identical over 7 bases. This CDR3 has 15 residues. Unmatched junction bases numbered 3, after V lost 2 bases and J lost 1 base. Germline CDR1 is KGHSH and CDR2 is LQKENI.

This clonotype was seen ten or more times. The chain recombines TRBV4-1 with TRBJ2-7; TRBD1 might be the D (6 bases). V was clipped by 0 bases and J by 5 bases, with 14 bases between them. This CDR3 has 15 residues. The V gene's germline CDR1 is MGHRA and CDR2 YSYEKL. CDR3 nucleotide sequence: TGCGCCAGCAGCCAAGATTGGGGCAGGGACAACGAGCAGTACTTC. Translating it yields CASSQDWGRDNEQYF.

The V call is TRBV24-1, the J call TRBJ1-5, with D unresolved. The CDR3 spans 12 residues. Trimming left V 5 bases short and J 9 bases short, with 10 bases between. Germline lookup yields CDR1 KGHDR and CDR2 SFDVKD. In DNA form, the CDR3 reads TGTGCCACCAGTGCCCTGGCGGGGCCCCAGCATTTT. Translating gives CATSALAGPQHF.

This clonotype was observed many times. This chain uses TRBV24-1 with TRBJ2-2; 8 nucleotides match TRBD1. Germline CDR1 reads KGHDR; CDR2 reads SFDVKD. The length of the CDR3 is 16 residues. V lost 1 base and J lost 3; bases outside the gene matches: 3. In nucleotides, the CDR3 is TGTGCCACCAGTGATTTAGACAGGGGTGACACCGGGGAGCTGTTTTTT. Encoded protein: CATSDLDRGDTGELFF.

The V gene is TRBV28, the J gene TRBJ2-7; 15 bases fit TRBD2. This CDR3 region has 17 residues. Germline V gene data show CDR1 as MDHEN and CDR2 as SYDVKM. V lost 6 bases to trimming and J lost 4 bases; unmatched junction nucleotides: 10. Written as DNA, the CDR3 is TGTGCCAGCAGCCAGGGACTAGCGGGAGGTAATACTTACGAGCAGTACTTC. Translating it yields CASSQGLAGGNTYEQYF.

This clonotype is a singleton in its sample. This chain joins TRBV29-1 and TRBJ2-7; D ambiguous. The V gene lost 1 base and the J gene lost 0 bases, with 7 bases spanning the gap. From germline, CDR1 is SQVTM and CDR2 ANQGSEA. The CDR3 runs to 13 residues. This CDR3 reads CSVEAASSYEQYF. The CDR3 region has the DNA TGCAGCGTTGAAGCAGCAAGCTCCTACGAGCAGTACTTC.

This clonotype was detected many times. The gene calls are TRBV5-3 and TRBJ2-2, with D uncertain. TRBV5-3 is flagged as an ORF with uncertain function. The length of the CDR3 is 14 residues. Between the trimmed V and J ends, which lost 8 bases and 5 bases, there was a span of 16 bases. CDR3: CASSSKGSTGELFF. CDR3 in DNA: TGTGCCAGCAGCAGTAAAGGATCAACCGGGGAGCTGTTTTTT.

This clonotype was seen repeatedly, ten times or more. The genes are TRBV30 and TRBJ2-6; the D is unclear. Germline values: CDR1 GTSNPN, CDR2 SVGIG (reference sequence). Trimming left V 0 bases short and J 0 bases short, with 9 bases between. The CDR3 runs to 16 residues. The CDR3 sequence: CAWSVDQISGANVLTF. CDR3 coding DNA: TGTGCCTGGAGTGTAGATCAGATCTCTGGGGCCAACGTCCTGACTTTC.

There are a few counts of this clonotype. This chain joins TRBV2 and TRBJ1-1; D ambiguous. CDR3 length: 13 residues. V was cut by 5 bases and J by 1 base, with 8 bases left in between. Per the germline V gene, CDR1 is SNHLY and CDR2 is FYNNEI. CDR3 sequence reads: CASSLRQNTEAFF. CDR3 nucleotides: TGTGCCAGCAGTCTACGACAGAACACTGAAGCTTTCTTT. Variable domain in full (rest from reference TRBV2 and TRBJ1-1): EPEVTQTPSHQVTQMGQEVILRCVPISNHLYFYWYRQILGQKVEFLVSFYNNEISEKSEIFDDQFSVERPDGSNFTLKIRSTKLEDSAMYFCASSLRQNTEAFFGQGTRLTVV.

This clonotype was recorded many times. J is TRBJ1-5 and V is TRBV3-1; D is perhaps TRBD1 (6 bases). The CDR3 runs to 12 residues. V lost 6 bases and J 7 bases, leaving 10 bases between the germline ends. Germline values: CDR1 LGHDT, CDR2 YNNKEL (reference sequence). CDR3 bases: TGTGCCAGCAGTACCAGGGGACAGCCCCAGCATTTT. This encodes CASSTRGQPQHF.

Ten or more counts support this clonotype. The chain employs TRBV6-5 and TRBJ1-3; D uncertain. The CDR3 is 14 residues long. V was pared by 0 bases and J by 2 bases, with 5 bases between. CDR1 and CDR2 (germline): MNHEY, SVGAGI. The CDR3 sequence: CASSYSETGNTIYF. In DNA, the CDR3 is TGTGCCAGCAGTTACTCAGAAACTGGAAACACCATATATTTT.

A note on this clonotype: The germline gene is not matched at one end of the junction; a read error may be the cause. The CDR3, as DNA: TGTGCCAGCAGCCGACCAACAGGGGAGGGAGCTTTCTTCTTT. As protein: CASSRPTGEGAFFF. J is TRBJ1-1 and V is TRBV5-1; 7 positions agree with TRBD1. In germline, CDR1 is SGHRS, CDR2 YFSETQ. This CDR3 contains 14 residues. The full variable domain, in which reference TRBV5-1 and TRBJ1-1 provide the parts outside the CDR3, is KAGVTQTPRYLIKTRGQQVTLSCSPISGHRSVSWYQQTPGQGLQFLFEYFSETQRNKGNFPGRFSGRQFSNSRSEMNVSTLELGDSALYLCASSRPTGEGAFFFGQGTRLTVV.

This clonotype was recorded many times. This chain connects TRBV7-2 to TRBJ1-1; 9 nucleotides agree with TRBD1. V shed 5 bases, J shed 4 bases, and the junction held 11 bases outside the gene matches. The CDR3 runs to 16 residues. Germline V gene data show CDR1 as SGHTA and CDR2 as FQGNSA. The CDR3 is CASSGYGGTGSTEAFF. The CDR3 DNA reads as TGTGCCAGCAGCGGGTACGGGGGGACAGGGAGCACTGAAGCTTTCTTT.

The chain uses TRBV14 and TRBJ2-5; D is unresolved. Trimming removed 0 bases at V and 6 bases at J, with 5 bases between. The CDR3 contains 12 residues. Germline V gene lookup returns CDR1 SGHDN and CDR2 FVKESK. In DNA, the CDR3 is TGTGCCAGCAGCCAAGATCGGCAGACCCAGTACTTC. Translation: CASSQDRQTQYF.